This TCR beta chain came from a study of blood T cell repertoires in COVID-19. This clone was recorded a few times. The CDR3 totals 14 residues. The V and J ends lost 0 bases and 6 bases, in that order; junction bases with no gene match: 2. The germline V gene has CDR1 SEHNR and CDR2 FQNEAQ (reference sequence). Repertoires were generated with immunoSEQ multiplex PCR, while TCRdb's copy carries only in-frame clones and drops some. The sample includes about 330,000 clones, 85% of them seen just once. The receptor was derived from a human donor in a cohort sampled during active COVID-19. The chain uses TRBV7-9 and TRBJ1-2; 9 bases are shared with TRBD1. The sample taken for sequencing was peripheral blood. CDR3: CASSLAGTGNGYTF. For the CDR3, the DNA is TGTGCCAGCAGCTTAGCGGGGACAGGGAATGGCTACACCTTC.